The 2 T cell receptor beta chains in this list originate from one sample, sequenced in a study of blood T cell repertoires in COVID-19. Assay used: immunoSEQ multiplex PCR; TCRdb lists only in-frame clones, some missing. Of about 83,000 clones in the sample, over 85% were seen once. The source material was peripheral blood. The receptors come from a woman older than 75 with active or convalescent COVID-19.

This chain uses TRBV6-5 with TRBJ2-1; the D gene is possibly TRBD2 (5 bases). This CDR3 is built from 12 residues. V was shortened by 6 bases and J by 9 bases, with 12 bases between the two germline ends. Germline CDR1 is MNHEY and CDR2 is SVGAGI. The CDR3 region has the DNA TGTGCCAGCAGCCTACTAGAAAGTGAGCAGTTCTTC. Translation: CASSLLESEQFF.

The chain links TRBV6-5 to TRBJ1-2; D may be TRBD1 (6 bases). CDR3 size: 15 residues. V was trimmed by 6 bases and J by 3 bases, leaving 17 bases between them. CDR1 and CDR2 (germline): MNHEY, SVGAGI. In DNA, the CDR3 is TGTGCCAGCAGACCTGACAGGCCATCCCACTATGGCTACACCTTC. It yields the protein CASRPDRPSHYGYTF.